The 5 T cell receptor beta chains below all came from one sample that was sequenced in a study of blood T cell repertoires in COVID-19. Produced via immunoSEQ multiplex PCR; TCRdb's table is partial and in-frame only. The top ten clones hold 8% to 9% of a sample with roughly 140,000 clones, roughly 81% of them seen once. Sequences were obtained from peripheral blood. The receptors here all came from a woman aged 60-70 years with COVID-19, enrolled during active disease.

This clone occurred a few times. The V gene is TRBV7-3, the J gene TRBJ2-1; D gene unclear. The CDR3 is 16 residues long. Per the germline V gene, CDR1 is SGHTA and CDR2 is FQGTGA. Trimming stripped 3 bases from V and 6 bases from J, with 18 bases between. The CDR3 reads CASSLFGHSGANEQFF. The CDR3 bases are TGTGCCAGCAGCTTGTTTGGCCATAGTGGAGCCAATGAGCAGTTCTTC.

This chain connects TRBV3-1 (or the pseudogene TRBV3-2) to TRBJ1-6; D perhaps matches TRBD1 (6 bases). The germline gives CDR1 LGHDT, CDR2 YNNKEL (reference sequence). The V and J ends lost 3 bases and 8 bases respectively, with 8 bases between them. The CDR3 spans 13 residues. The CDR3 reads CASSQNRDSPLHF. The CDR3 DNA reads TGTGCCAGCAGCCAGAACAGGGATTCACCCCTCCACTTT.

This chain connects TRBV7-6 to TRBJ1-4, with TRBD1 matching over 8 bases. J gave up 5 bases and V 5 bases, and 10 bases lay outside the gene matches. The CDR3 is made up of 16 amino acids. Germline CDR1 is SGHVS and CDR2 is FNYEAQ. The CDR3 sequence: CASSTSGQGRNEKLFF. For the CDR3, the DNA is TGTGCCAGCAGCACCTCTGGACAGGGACGAAATGAAAAACTGTTTTTT. Filled out from reference TRBV7-6 and TRBJ1-4, the complete variable domain reads GAGVSQSPRYKVTKRGQDVALRCDPISGHVSLYWYRQALGQGPEFLTYFNYEAQQDKSGLPNDRFSAERPEGSISTLTIQRTEQRDSAMYRCASSTSGQGRNEKLFFGSGTQLSVL.

The V and J genes are TRBV25-1 and TRBJ2-3; 10 bases map to TRBD2. The CDR3 length is 16 residues. Germline V gene lookup returns CDR1 MGHDK and CDR2 SYGVNS. Losses at the gene ends were 2 bases for V and 4 bases for J; bases not matched to a gene: 6. Here the CDR3 reads CASSERTSGASDTQYF. CDR3 DNA: TGTGCCAGCAGTGAACGGACTAGCGGAGCCTCAGATACGCAGTATTTT.

The chain recombines TRBV6-1 with TRBJ2-7; the match to TRBD2 covers 10 bases. Germline CDR1 and CDR2: MNHNS and SASEGT. With 1 base clipped from V and 0 bases from J, the junction kept 9 bases outside the gene matches. CDR3 size: 18 residues. The CDR3 loop is CASSEGASGGLSSYEQYV. The CDR3 nucleotides read TGTGCCAGCAGTGAAGGTGCTAGCGGGGGCCTCAGCTCCTACGAGCAGTACGTC.